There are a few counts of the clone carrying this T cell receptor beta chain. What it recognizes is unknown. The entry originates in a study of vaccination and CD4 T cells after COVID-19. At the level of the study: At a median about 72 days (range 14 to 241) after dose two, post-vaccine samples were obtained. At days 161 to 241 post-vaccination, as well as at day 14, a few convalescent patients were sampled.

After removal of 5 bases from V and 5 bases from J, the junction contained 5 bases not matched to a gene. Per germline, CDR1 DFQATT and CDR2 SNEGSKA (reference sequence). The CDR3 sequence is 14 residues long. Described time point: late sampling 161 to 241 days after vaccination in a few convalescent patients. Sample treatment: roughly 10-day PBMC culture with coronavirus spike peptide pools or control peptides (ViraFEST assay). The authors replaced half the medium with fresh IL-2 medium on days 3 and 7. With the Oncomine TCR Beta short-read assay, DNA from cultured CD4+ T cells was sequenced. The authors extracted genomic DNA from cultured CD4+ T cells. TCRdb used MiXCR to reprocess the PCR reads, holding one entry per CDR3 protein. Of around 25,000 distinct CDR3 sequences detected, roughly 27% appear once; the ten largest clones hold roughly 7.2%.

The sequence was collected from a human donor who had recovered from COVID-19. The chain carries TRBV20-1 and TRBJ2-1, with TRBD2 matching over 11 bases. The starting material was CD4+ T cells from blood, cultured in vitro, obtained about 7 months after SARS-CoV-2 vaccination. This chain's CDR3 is CSAGLAGGNNEQFF. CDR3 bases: TGCAGTGCTGGCTTAGCGGGAGGGAACAATGAGCAGTTCTTC.